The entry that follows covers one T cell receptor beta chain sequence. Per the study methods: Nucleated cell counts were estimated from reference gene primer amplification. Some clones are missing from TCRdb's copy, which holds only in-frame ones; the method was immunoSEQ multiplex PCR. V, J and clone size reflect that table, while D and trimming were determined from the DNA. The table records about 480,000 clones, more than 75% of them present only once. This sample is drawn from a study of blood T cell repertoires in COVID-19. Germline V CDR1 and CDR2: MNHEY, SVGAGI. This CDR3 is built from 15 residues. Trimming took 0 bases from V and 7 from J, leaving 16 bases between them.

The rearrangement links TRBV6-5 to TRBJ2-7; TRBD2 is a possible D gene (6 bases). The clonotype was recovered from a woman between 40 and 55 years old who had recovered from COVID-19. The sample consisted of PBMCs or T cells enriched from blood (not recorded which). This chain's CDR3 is CASSYSTAGIAEQYF. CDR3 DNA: TGTGCCAGCAGTTACTCGACTGCGGGAATCGCTGAGCAGTACTTC.